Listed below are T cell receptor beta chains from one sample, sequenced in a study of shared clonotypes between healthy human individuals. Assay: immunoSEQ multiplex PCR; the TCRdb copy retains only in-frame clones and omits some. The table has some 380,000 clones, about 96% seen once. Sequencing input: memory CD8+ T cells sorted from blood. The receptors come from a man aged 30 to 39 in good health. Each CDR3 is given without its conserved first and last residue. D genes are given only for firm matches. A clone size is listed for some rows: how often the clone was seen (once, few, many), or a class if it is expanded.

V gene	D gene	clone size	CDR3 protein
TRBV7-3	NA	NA	ASSLGPGETQY
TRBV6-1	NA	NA	ASIQEGALNEQF
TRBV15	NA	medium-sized	ATSRVSGEEQF
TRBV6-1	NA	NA	ASSEGLAKNIQY
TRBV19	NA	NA	ASSILGRVNQPQH
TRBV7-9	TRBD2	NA	ASRPGGTSGNSEQF
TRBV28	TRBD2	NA	ASSLASGRGQETQY
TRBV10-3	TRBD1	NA	AIRDRGVYEQY
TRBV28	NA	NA	ASTSDGYYGYT
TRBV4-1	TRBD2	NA	ASSTTGSSGEQF
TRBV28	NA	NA	ASSLWRSYEQY
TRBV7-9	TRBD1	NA	ASSPGTGEGYT
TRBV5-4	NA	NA	ASSLRALNTEAF
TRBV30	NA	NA	ARAQGGATTSYEQY
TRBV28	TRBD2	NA	ASSSTGGPGSYNEQF
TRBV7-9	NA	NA	ASSPLLRYGYT
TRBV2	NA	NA	ASTSDVAKNIQY
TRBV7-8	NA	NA	ASSLSRGSQPQH
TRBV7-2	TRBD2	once	ASSLVTSGVYEQY
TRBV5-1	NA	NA	ASSLLVSYNEQF
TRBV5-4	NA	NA	ASSLGETPNEQF
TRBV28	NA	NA	ASSFLVRSRGH
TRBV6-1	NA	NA	ASSVLSGTTDTQY
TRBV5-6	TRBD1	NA	ASSFGQGTEAF
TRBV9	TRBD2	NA	ASSVLAGSGTDTQY
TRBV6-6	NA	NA	ASSRDSYNEQF
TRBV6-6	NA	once	ASSYSGSNQPQH
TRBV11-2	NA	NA	ASSLDKGDYGYT
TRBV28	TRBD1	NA	ASSPTGLYGYT
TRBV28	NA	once	ASRPGQPNTDTQY
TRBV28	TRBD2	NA	ASVTSGTDTQY
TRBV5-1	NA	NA	ASSLYIGNTGELF
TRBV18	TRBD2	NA	ASSPSGGYNEQF
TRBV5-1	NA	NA	ASRRGPQYEQY
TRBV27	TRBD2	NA	ASSYTSGSPEQY
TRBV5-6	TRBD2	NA	ASSLGLAGGQETQY
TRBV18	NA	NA	ASSPPSRAPYGYT